The subject of this entry is one T cell receptor (beta chain). This clonotype was counted at least ten times. The clone's antigen remains unknown. Nothing much larger sits one base from this clone, and base qualities are not available. This sample stems from a study of Graves' ophthalmopathy and Graves' hyperthyroidism (dated by TCRdb to 2016 to 2019). In terms of the full investigation: Peripheral blood was collected before any treatment was given, at the time of initial diagnosis. The study used signatures of the TCR beta repertoire to tell Graves' ophthalmopathy apart from Graves' hyperthyroidism and to predict which patients would progress to ophthalmopathy. In total, 135 blood samples were TCR-sequenced: some 43 ophthalmopathy, roughly 80 hyperthyroidism and roughly 17 hyperthyroidism-to-ophthalmopathy patients. A discovery set of 100 patients (roughly 43 ophthalmopathy, 55 to 60 stable hyperthyroidism) was enrolled to explore V-J signatures distinguishing ophthalmopathy from hyperthyroidism. For independent validation, a separate cohort was made up of about 18 hyperthyroidism patients plus 17 patients who later progressed from hyperthyroidism to ophthalmopathy. T-cell repertoires of thyroid tissue and blood were compared in more than 5 hyperthyroidism patients. Following sampling, methimazole starting at 30 mg daily was administered to hyperthyroidism patients, and high-dose intravenous methylprednisolone was administered to ophthalmopathy patients. For training and testing, the 100 or so patients in the discovery cohort were randomly divided in a 7:3 ratio.

Hyperthyroidism was defined as stable when no progression to ophthalmopathy occurred within 18 months of follow-up. The hyperthyroidism patients were 18 to 65 years old and newly diagnosed, with a disease duration of less than 2 months. Patients with other autoimmune diseases, uncontrolled infections, pregnancy or lactation were excluded. Clinical symptoms, serum thyroxine, TRAb, thyroid ultrasound and orbital computed tomography formed the basis of the diagnosis. PBMCs were isolated from more than 8 ml of fresh peripheral blood by Ficoll-Paque density gradient centrifugation. Total RNA was extracted with Trizol reagent and quality-checked on an Agilent 2100 Bioanalyzer. TCR beta CDR3 regions were amplified from RNA transcripts for repertoire sequencing. The first round of RT-PCR was done with HTBI primers and the Qiagen OneStep RT-PCR kit, and was followed by a second round of multiplex PCR, then size selection and purification. Sequencing of the libraries was carried out on an Illumina HiSeq2000 in paired-end mode with 100 bp reads. For the original study's pipeline: SOAPnuke was used for read processing, and reads with adapters, uncalled bases, a mean Phred below 15, or no exact constant-primer or identifier match were discarded. COPE v1.2.5 was used to merge the high-quality paired reads. Clonotypes were defined as unique nucleotide sequences and were aligned to IMGT TRB V, D and J references using MiTCR v1.1. Analysis was restricted to V-J combinations with a frequency above 0.0001, which covered 99.2% of repertoires. A TCR clonal expansion and chaos score per V-J combination was defined as the ratio of F50 clonal expansion to chaos observed in the TCRdist matrix. Welch's t-statistics and random forest were used to narrow the features down to more than 10 V-J combinations, which were then fed into a naive Bayes classifier. The similarity between thyroid and blood repertoires was quantified using the Morisita-Horn index. Using fastp at Q25 and MiXCR, TCRdb reprocessed the public reads and kept productive beta chains. Each record represents a unique CDR3 protein, reported with the most common genes and DNA among its rows. The V and J calls come from TCRdb's annotation, not from the publication. For this sample the table gives approximately 410,000 distinct CDR3 sequences, of which roughly 14% were detected only once. Jointly, the top ten make up 5.5% to 8% of the sample.

The CDR3 spans 13 residues, from the cysteine through the phenylalanine. The entry retains the CDR3 DNA only, 39 bases that are in frame from base 1. Per the germline V gene, LGHNT is the CDR1 and FRNRAP is the CDR2. Relative to germline, V is 1 base shorter and J is 5 bases shorter, with 9 bases between their ends. Broader findings and caveats from the paper: No statistical method was used to predetermine the sample size, and group allocation was not hidden from the investigators. Most of the expanded thyroid clonotypes with a frequency above 0.001 were also detected in blood, and it was suggested that the thyroid immune response may be reflected by blood repertoires. In validation, the model predicted ophthalmopathy progression with about 71% sensitivity and approximately 75% specificity; some 13 predicted patients were CT-confirmed with GO in a median of about 6.2 months. In cross-validation, the 13-signature model distinguished ophthalmopathy from stable hyperthyroidism with 87.88% sensitivity and 81.08% specificity, while in the test set the corresponding values were approximately 79% and 70%.

This receptor chain uses TRBV12-5 and TRBJ2-7; no confident D gene assignment can be made. This sequence originates from a woman younger than 35 with stable Graves' hyperthyroidism. Donor details come from another sample of the same person, matched by shared clones. Sequencing was done on a sample of peripheral blood. The CDR3 region reads CASGLGAGDEQYF. The nucleotides read TGTGCTAGTGGTTTGGGGGCAGGCGACGAGCAGTACTTC.